The 23 T cell receptor beta chains in this list originate from one sample, sequenced in a study of cytomegalovirus exposure and HLA in healthy donors. PCR involved 60 Vbeta and 13 Jbeta primers. Libraries were prepared by immunoSEQ multiplex PCR; TCRdb keeps only in-frame clonotypes and omits some of them. The repertoire table contains some 110,000 clones. The source material was PBMCs. These receptors were obtained from a man aged 35-49 years in good health and CMV-seropositive.

V usage is TRBV2 and J usage is TRBJ2-7; D is unresolved. CDR3 length: 10 residues. Between the trimmed V and J ends, which lost 6 bases and 4 bases, there was a span of 4 bases. CDR1 and CDR2 (germline): SNHLY, FYNNEI. CDR3 sequence (DNA): TGTGCCAGCAGCGAGTACGAGCAGTACTTC. This translates into CASSEYEQYF. Based on the CDR3 plus reference TRBV2 and TRBJ2-7, the full variable domain is EPEVTQTPSHQVTQMGQEVILRCVPISNHLYFYWYRQILGQKVEFLVSFYNNEISEKSEIFDDQFSVERPDGSNFTLKIRSTKLEDSAMYFCASSEYEQYFGPGTRLTVT.

The chain links TRBV6-6 to TRBJ2-1; D remains ambiguous. V lost 5 bases, J lost 1 base, and 6 bases lay in between. Germline V gene lookup returns CDR1 MNHNY and CDR2 SVGAGI (reference sequence). The CDR3 has 13 residues. The CDR3 reads CASSRDSYNEQFF. The DNA for the CDR3 is TGTGCCAGCAGTCGCGATTCCTACAATGAGCAGTTCTTC.

This chain links TRBV5-1 with TRBJ1-2; D is ambiguous. The CDR3 totals 14 residues. Germline V gene lookup returns CDR1 SGHRS and CDR2 YFSETQ. The V end lost 6 bases, the J end lost 4 bases, and 16 bases lay between the germline ends. CDR3 amino acids: CASTLSPRVYGYTF. DNA of the CDR3: TGCGCCAGCACCCTCTCCCCTCGTGTCTATGGCTACACCTTC. Variable domain in full (rest from reference TRBV5-1 and TRBJ1-2): KAGVTQTPRYLIKTRGQQVTLSCSPISGHRSVSWYQQTPGQGLQFLFEYFSETQRNKGNFPGRFSGRQFSNSRSEMNVSTLELGDSALYLCASTLSPRVYGYTFGSGTRLTVV.

The CDR3 sequence is CSVGGGRNGETQYF. CDR3 coding DNA: TGCAGCGTGGGCGGCGGGAGGAATGGAGAGACCCAGTACTTC. The genes are TRBV29-1 and TRBJ2-5, with 8 bases that match TRBD2. The CDR3 length is 14 residues. J was trimmed by 4 bases and V by 6 bases; bases with no gene match: 10. The germline V gene encodes CDR1 SQVTM and CDR2 ANQGSEA.

The genes are TRBV5-1 and TRBJ2-1, with a possible D match to TRBD1 (6 bases). Germline lookup yields CDR1 SGHRS and CDR2 YFSETQ. V lost 3 bases and J 8 bases, leaving 18 bases between the germline ends. The CDR3 sequence is 15 residues long. Here the CDR3 DNA reads TGCGCCAGCAGCTGGGGGCGCGGAGGTACAGATGAGCAGTTCTTC. It is translated as CASSWGRGGTDEQFF.

The chain carries TRBV6-6 and TRBJ2-4, with TRBD2 matching 7 bases. Unmatched junction bases numbered 12, after V lost 8 bases and J lost 8 bases. Germline lookup yields CDR1 MNHNY and CDR2 SVGAGI (reference sequence). There are 14 residues in the CDR3. The CDR3 DNA sequence: TGTGCCAGCCGCCTTGATGGGGGGAGGGACATTCAGTACTTC. Protein sequence: CASRLDGGRDIQYF.

This rearrangement joins TRBV7-9 to TRBJ2-3; TRBD1 might be the D (6 bases). There are 12 residues in the CDR3. V shed 3 bases and J shed 10 bases, with 11 bases lying between them. The V gene's germline CDR1 is SEHNR and CDR2 FQNEAQ (reference sequence). The DNA for the CDR3 is TGTGCCAGCAGCTTCAATCAGGGGTCGCAGTATTTT. Protein: CASSFNQGSQYF.

The chain is built from TRBV27 and TRBJ1-1, with D uncertain. CDR3 length: 14 residues. Per germline, CDR1 MNHEY and CDR2 SMNVEV (reference sequence). V was pared by 0 bases and J by 0 bases, with 5 bases between. The CDR3 spells CASSLSRVNTEAFF. The CDR3 bases are TGTGCCAGCAGTTTATCGAGAGTGAACACTGAAGCTTTCTTT.

The V call is TRBV2, the J call TRBJ1-4; 7 bases align to TRBD1. The CDR3 loop spans 15 amino acids. J was trimmed by 8 bases and V by 7 bases; bases with no gene match: 13. CDR1 and CDR2 (germline): SNHLY, FYNNEI. The CDR3 reads CASNRGLPLGEKLFF. CDR3 in DNA: TGTGCCAGCAACAGGGGTTTGCCTCTTGGAGAAAAACTGTTTTTT.

Notes on this clone: An end of the junction does not agree with germline; a read error may underlie this. This rearrangement joins TRBV2 to TRBJ2-1, with 8 positions matching TRBD1. Germline CDR1 is SNHLY and CDR2 is FYNNEI. This CDR3 has 12 residues. CDR3 amino acids: CASSDTDRVRIF. CDR3 nucleotide sequence: TGTGCCAGCAGTGATACGGACAGGGTGAGGATCTTC.

The chain has TRBV7-2 and TRBJ2-2, with D unclear. Germline V gene lookup returns CDR1 SGHTA and CDR2 FQGNSA. This CDR3 has 16 amino acids. Trimming pared 0 bases from V and 0 bases from J, leaving 8 bases between. The CDR3 DNA follows: TGTGCCAGCAGCTTAGCCCCAGCGTCGAACACCGGGGAGCTGTTTTTT. As protein: CASSLAPASNTGELFF.

CDR3 residues: CASSSEGIRGEQYF. The DNA of the CDR3 is TGCGCCAGCAGCTCTGAGGGTATCCGAGGCGAGCAGTACTTC. The rearrangement links TRBV5-1 to TRBJ2-7; D might be TRBD2 (5 bases). The CDR3 covers 14 residues. Trimming took 3 bases from V and 6 from J, leaving 16 bases between them. The germline V gene encodes CDR1 SGHRS and CDR2 YFSETQ.

CDR3 coding DNA: TGCAGCTACAGGGGTTCTGGGGCCAACGTCCTGACTTTC. As protein: CSYRGSGANVLTF. J is TRBJ2-6 and V is TRBV29-1; 7 positions match TRBD1. This CDR3 is 13 amino acids long. J was trimmed by 1 base and V by 8 bases; bases with no gene match: 2. Germline CDR1 reads SQVTM; CDR2 reads ANQGSEA.

The chain combines TRBV7-9 with TRBJ2-7; 9 nucleotides agree with TRBD2. V dropped 1 base and J dropped 2; count of bases not matched to a gene: 6. CDR3 size: 16 residues. Germline CDR1 SEHNR, CDR2 FQNEAQ (reference sequence). The CDR3 here is CASSLVGQREAYEQYF. Written as DNA, the CDR3 is TGTGCCAGCAGCTTAGTGGGCCAGCGGGAGGCCTACGAGCAGTACTTC.

This chain connects TRBV7-2 to TRBJ2-3; D gene unclear. V was shortened by 2 bases and J by 6 bases, with 15 bases between the two germline ends. CDR1 is SGHTA and CDR2 is FQGNSA in the germline V gene. The CDR3 runs 15 residues. CDR3 nucleotides: TGTGCCAGCAGCTTAAACCACTACACTCCGGATACGCAGTATTTT. This gives the protein CASSLNHYTPDTQYF. The variable domain in full, with the rest retrieved from reference TRBV7-2 and TRBJ2-3, is GAGVSQSPSNKVTEKGKDVELRCDPISGHTALYWYRQSLGQGLEFLIYFQGNSAPDKSGLPSDRFSAERTGGSVSTLTIQRTQQEDSAVYLCASSLNHYTPDTQYFGPGTRLTVL.

The chain links TRBV2 to TRBJ2-5; TRBD2 matches at 11 bases. Germline V gene sequence: CDR1 SNHLY, CDR2 FYNNEI. The CDR3 has 14 residues. V lost 8 bases, J lost 2 bases, and 4 bases stayed unmatched. DNA of the CDR3: TGTGCCAGCTCTAGACTAGCGGGACAAGAGACCCAGTACTTC. This translates into CASSRLAGQETQYF.

This chain connects TRBV10-3 to TRBJ2-1, with 11 bases lining up with TRBD2. Germline CDR1 is ENHRY and CDR2 is SYGVKD. This CDR3 is built from 15 residues. V shed 6 bases, J shed 6 bases, and the junction held 7 bases outside the gene matches. CDR3 nucleotide sequence: TGTGCCATCAGGGGAACTAGCGGGAGCAGCAATGAGCAGTTCTTC. It codes for CAIRGTSGSSNEQFF.

This rearrangement joins TRBV11-2 to TRBJ2-1, with D possibly matching TRBD2 (6 bases). Germline V gives CDR1 SGHAT, CDR2 FQNNGV. With 1 base removed from V and 6 bases from J, the gap between germline ends came to 13 bases. The CDR3 loop spans 15 amino acids. In DNA, the CDR3 is TGTGCCAGCAGCTTAGGCGCGACTAGGGTCAATGAGCAGTTCTTC. Translating gives CASSLGATRVNEQFF.

The chain joins TRBV27 to TRBJ2-3, with a weak D call TRBD2 (6 bases). The V gene's germline CDR1 is MNHEY and CDR2 SMNVEV (reference sequence). The V gene lost 4 bases and the J gene lost 8 bases, with 7 bases spanning the gap. This CDR3 comprises 11 residues. The CDR3 nucleotides read TGTGCCAGCAGTTCCGGGAGTACGCAGTATTTT. Its protein product is CASSSGSTQYF.

The rearrangement links TRBV6-6 to TRBJ1-1, with D perhaps TRBD1 (6 bases). V was cut by 0 bases and J by 0 bases, with 11 bases left in between. Germline V gene data show CDR1 as MNHNY and CDR2 as SVGAGI (reference sequence). There are 16 residues in the CDR3. The CDR3 protein is CASSYSYRVMNTEAFF. Here the CDR3 DNA reads TGTGCCAGCAGTTACTCTTACAGGGTCATGAACACTGAAGCTTTCTTT.

As for this clone: The same CDR3 can be traced to other DNA sequences in this sample. The CDR3 nucleotides read TGTGCCAGCAGTTACGGACAGGGGACTAGCGGGAGTGGCGAGCAGTACTTC. It codes for CASSYGQGTSGSGEQYF. The V call is TRBV27, the J call TRBJ2-7, with 14 positions matching TRBD2. This CDR3 comprises 17 residues. CDR1 and CDR2 from the germline V gene are MNHEY and SMNVEV (reference sequence). V shed 4 bases and J 6 bases; nucleotides not matched to a gene: 11.

The genes are TRBV9 and TRBJ2-2, with a tentative D call TRBD2 (5 bases). The CDR3 is 15 amino acids. Germline V lookup: CDR1 SGDLS, CDR2 YYNGEE. Between the trimmed V and J ends, which lost 0 bases and 6 bases, there was a span of 12 bases. The CDR3: CASSVDGSASGELFF. CDR3 in DNA: TGTGCCAGCAGCGTAGACGGTAGCGCATCCGGGGAGCTGTTTTTT.

The gene calls are TRBV6-4 and TRBJ1-2, with D maybe TRBD1 (6 bases). V lost 6 bases and J lost 10, with 15 bases in between. This CDR3 comprises 12 residues. Germline lookup yields CDR1 MRHNA and CDR2 SNTAGT. The CDR3 DNA follows: TGTGCCAGCAGACCGGGACAAGGGGACTACACCTTC. Its protein product is CASRPGQGDYTF.